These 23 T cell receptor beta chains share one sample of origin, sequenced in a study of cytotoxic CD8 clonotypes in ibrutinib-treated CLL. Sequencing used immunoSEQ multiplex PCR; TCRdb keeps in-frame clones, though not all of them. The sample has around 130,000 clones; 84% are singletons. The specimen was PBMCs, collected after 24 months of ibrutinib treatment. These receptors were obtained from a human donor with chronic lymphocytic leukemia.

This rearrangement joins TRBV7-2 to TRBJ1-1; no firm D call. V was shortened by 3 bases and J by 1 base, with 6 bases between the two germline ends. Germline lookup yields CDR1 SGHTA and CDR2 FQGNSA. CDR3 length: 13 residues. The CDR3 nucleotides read TGTGCCAGCAGCTTTTCGTGGAACACTGAAGCTTTCTTT. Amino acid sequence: CASSFSWNTEAFF.

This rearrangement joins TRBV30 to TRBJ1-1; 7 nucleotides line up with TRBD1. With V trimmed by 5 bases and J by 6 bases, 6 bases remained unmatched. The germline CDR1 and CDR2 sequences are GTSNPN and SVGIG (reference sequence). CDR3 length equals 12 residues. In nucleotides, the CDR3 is TGTGCCTGGGGGGGACAGACCCCTGAAGCTTTCTTT. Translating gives CAWGGQTPEAFF.

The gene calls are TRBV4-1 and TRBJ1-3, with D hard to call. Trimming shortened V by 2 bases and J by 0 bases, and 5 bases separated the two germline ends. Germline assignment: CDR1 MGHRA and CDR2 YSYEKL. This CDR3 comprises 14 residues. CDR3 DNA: TGCGCCAGCAGCCAACGGAGCTCTGGAAACACCATATATTTT. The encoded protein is CASSQRSSGNTIYF.

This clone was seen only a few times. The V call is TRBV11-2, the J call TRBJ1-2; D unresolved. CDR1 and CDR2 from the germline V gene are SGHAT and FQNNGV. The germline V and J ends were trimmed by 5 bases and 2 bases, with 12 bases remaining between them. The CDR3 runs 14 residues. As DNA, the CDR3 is TGTGCCAGCAGCCCTCCAACACCGAACTATGGCTACACCTTC. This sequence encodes CASSPPTPNYGYTF.

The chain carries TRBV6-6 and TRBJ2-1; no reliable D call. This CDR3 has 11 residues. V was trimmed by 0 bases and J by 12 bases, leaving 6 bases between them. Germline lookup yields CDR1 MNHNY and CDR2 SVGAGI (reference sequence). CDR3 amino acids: CASSYSGWQFF. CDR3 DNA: TGTGCCAGCAGTTACTCCGGGTGGCAGTTCTTC.

Here the CDR3 reads CASSEYLSGRGNEKLFF. In nucleotides, the CDR3 is TGTGCCAGCAGTGAATATCTTTCCGGGAGGGGTAATGAAAAACTGTTTTTT. The chain is built from TRBV6-1 and TRBJ1-4, with TRBD1 as a possible D gene (5 bases). CDR1 MNHNS and CDR2 SASEGT come from the germline V gene. This CDR3 is 17 amino acids long. Trimming took 2 bases from V and 4 from J, leaving 17 bases between them.

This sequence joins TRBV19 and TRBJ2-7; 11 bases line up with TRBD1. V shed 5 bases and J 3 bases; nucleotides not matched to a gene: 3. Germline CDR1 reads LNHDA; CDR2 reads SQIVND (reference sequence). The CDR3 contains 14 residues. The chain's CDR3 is CASSWTGGVYEQYF. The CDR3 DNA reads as TGTGCCAGTAGTTGGACAGGGGGCGTCTACGAGCAGTACTTC.

CDR3 sequence: CASSLVLGFGTNEKLFF. CDR3 nucleotide sequence: TGTGCCAGCAGCTTAGTGCTCGGCTTTGGGACTAATGAAAAACTGTTTTTT. This chain joins TRBV7-9 and TRBJ1-4; D gene uncertain. Germline V gene data show CDR1 as SEHNR and CDR2 as FQNEAQ (reference sequence). The CDR3 totals 17 residues. Trimming cost V 1 base and J 2 bases, with 14 bases left between them.

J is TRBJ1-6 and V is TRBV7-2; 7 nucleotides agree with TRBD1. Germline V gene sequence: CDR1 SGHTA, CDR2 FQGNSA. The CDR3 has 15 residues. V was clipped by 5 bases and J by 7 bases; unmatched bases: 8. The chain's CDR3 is CASSVRDRTNSPLHF. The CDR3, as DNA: TGTGCCAGCAGCGTCCGGGACAGAACGAATTCACCCCTCCACTTT.

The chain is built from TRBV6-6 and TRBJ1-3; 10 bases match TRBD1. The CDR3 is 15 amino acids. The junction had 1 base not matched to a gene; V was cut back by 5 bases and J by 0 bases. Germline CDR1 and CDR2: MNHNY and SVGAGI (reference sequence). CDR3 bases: TGTGCCAGCAGTCGACAGGGGGCCTCTGGAAACACCATATATTTT. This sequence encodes CASSRQGASGNTIYF.

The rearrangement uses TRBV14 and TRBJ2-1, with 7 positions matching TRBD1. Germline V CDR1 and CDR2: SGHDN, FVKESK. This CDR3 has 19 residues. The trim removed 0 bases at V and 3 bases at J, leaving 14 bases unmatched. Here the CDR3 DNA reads TGTGCCAGCAGCCAAGACGACAGGGATCCACTGAGTTTCTACAATGAGCAGTTCTTC. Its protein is CASSQDDRDPLSFYNEQFF.

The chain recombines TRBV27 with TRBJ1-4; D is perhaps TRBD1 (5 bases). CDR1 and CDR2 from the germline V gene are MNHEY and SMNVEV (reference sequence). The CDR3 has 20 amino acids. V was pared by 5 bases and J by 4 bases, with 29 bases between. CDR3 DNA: TGTGCCAGCAGTGCGACAGACCGAGTAAACCTGGAACGATTTAATGAAAAACTGTTTTTT. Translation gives CASSATDRVNLERFNEKLFF.

The CDR3 DNA follows: TGTGCCAGCGCCTACGGCAATCAGCCCCAGCATTTT. The encoded protein is CASAYGNQPQHF. This sequence joins TRBV7-9 and TRBJ1-5; the D is unclear. The CDR3 sequence is 12 residues long. Germline V gene lookup returns CDR1 SEHNR and CDR2 FQNEAQ (reference sequence). V was clipped by 8 bases and J by 2 bases, with 7 bases between them. The variable domain in full, completed from reference TRBV7-9 and TRBJ1-5, reads DTGVSQNPRHKITKRGQNVTFRCDPISEHNRLYWYRQTLGQGPEFLTYFQNEAQLEKSRLLSDRFSAERPKGSFSTLEIQRTEQGDSAMYLCASAYGNQPQHFGDGTRLSIL.

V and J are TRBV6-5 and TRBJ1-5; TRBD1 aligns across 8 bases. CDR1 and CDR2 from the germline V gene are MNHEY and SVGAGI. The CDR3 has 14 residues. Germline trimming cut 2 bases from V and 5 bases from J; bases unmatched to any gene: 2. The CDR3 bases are TGTGCCAGCAGTTACGGGACAGGTGATCAGCCCCAGCATTTT. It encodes CASSYGTGDQPQHF.

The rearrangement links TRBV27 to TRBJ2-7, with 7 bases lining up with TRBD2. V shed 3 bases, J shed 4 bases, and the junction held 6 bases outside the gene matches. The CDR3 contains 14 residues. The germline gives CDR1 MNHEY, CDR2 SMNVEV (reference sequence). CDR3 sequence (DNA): TGTGCCAGCAGTTTGGGGAGGGGTCCTTACGAGCAGTACTTC. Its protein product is CASSLGRGPYEQYF.

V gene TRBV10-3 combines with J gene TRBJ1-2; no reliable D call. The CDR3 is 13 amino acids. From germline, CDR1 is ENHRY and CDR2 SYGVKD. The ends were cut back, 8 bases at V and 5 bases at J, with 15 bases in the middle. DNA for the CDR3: TGTGCCATCTCCACAGCGCAGGAATATGGCTACACCTTC. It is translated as CAISTAQEYGYTF.

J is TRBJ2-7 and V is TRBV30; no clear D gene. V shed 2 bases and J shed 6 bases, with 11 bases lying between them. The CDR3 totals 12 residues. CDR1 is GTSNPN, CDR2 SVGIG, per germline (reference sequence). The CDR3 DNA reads TGTGCCTGGAGTACATGGGCCGGCGAGCAGTACTTC. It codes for CAWSTWAGEQYF.

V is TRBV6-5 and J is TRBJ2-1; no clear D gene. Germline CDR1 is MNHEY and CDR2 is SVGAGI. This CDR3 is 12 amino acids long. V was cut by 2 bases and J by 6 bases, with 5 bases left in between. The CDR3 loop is CASSYKANEQFF. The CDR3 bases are TGTGCCAGCAGTTACAAGGCCAATGAGCAGTTCTTC.

CDR3 DNA: TGTGCCAGCAGCTCCCTGGGACAGGGGGCGGCCGGGGAGCTGTTTTTT. Amino acids: CASSSLGQGAAGELFF. The chain recombines TRBV7-2 with TRBJ2-2, with 12 bases that match TRBD1. The CDR3 spans 16 residues. Germline loops: CDR1 SGHTA, CDR2 FQGNSA. Trimming cost V 4 bases and J 6 bases; bases outside gene matches: 6.

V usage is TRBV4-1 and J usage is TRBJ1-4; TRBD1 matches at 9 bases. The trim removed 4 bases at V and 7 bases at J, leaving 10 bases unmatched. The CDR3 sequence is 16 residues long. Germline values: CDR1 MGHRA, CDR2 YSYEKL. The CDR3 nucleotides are TGCGCCAGCAGCCTCCGGGAACAGGGGGCGGGTGAAAAACTGTTTTTT. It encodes CASSLREQGAGEKLFF.

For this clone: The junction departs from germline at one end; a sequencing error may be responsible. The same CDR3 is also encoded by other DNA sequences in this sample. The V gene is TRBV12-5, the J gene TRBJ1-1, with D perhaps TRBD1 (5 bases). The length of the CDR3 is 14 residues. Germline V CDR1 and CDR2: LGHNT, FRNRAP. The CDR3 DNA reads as TGTGCCAGTGGTCCCCGAGGGGCAAACACTGAAGCTTTCTTT. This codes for CASGPRGANTEAFF.

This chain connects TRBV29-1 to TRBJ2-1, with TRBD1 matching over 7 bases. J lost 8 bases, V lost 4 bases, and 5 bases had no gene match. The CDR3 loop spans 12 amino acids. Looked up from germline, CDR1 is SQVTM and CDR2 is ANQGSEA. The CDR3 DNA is TGCAGCGTTGTCAGAGGGGGCTATGAGCAGTTCTTC. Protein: CSVVRGGYEQFF.

This chain's CDR3 is CAAKPGQGWQYF. The CDR3 DNA reads as TGTGCCGCCAAACCGGGACAGGGATGGCAGTACTTC. V usage is TRBV6-1 and J usage is TRBJ2-7; 9 bases agree with TRBD1. This CDR3 has 12 amino acids. The J segment lost 9 bases and the V segment lost 11 bases, leaving 11 bases of the junction unmatched. Germline V gene sequence: CDR1 MNHNS, CDR2 SASEGT.